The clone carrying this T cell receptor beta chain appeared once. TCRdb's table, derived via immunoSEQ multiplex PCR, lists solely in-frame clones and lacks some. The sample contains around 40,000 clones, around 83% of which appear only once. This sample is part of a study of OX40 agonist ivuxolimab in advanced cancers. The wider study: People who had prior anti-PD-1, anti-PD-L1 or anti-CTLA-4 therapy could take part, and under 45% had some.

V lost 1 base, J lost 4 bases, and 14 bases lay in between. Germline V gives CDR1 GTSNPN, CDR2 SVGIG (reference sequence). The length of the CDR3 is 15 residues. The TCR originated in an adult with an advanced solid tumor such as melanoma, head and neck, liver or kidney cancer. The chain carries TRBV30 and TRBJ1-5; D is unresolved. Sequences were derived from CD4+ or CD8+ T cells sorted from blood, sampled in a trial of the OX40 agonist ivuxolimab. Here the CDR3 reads CAWSGADALNQPQHF. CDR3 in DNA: TGTGCCTGGAGTGGGGCGGACGCGTTAAATCAGCCCCAGCATTTT.